The source of this T cell receptor beta chain is a study of blood T cells in healthy people across ages. Study results and caveats: With naive T cell percentage, TCR beta diversity showed a strong correlation.

Sample-barcoded 5' priming and a J-beta primer mix drove a second PCR of roughly 6 to 12 cycles. A template-switch adaptor containing 12 random nucleotides labeled each cDNA molecule. TCRdb fed the 5' RACE reads into MiXCR, producing one record per CDR3 protein. This table holds hundreds of thousands of distinct CDR3 sequences, under 45% found once. Extraction of total RNA produced a minimum of 5 micrograms from each sample. Trimming shortened V by 0 bases and J by 2 bases, and 11 bases separated the two germline ends. CDR1 SGDLS and CDR2 YYNGEE come from the germline V gene. The CDR3 is 15 amino acids. As concerns this clonotype: Its antigen is as yet unknown.

This clonotype originated in a man aged 60 to 69 in good health. The sequenced sample was blood. The V call is TRBV9, the J call TRBJ1-2; perhaps TRBD1 as D (5 bases). In nucleotides, the CDR3 is TGTGCCAGCAGCGTAGGGGCAGGGAGAAACTATGGCTACACCTTC. This codes for CASSVGAGRNYGYTF. The full variable domain, with the rest looked up from reference TRBV9 and TRBJ1-2, is DSGVTQTPKHLITATGQRVTLRCSPRSGDLSVYWYQQSLDQGLQFLIQYYNGEERAKGNILERFSAQQFPDLHSELNLSSLELGDSALYFCASSVGAGRNYGYTFGSGTRLTVV.